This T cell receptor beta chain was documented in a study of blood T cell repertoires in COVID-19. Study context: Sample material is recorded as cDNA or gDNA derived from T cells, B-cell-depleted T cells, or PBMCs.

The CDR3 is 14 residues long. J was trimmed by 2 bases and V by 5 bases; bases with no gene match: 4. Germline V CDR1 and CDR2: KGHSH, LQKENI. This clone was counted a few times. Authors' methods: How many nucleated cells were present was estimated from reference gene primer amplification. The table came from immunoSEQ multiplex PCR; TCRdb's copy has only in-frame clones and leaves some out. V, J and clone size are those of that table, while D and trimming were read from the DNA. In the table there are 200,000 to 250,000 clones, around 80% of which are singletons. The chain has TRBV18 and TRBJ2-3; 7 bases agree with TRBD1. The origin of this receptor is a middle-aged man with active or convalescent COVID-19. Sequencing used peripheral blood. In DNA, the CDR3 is TGTGCCAGCTCAGGACAGGCTTACACAGATACGCAGTATTTT. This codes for CASSGQAYTDTQYF.